This TCR beta chain was retrieved from a study of human T cells and chemical hapten exposure. Time point: patch test 1, 2 weeks after DPC sensitization. Treatment of the sample: therapeutic diphenylcyclopropenone sensitization with weekly scalp DPC. A remark on this clonotype: Its antigen is not identified.

Each CDR3 protein gets one entry after TCRdb re-called the RACE reads with MiXCR. Of around 190,000 distinct CDR3 sequences in the sample, around 20% were seen once. Findings of the study overall: Clustering by CDR3 similarity yielded significantly more large clusters from expanded TCRs than controls. TCRs whose frequency exceeded 1 in 1000 remained the same following DPC sensitization.

J lost 4 bases, V lost 0 bases, and 7 bases had no gene match. CDR3 length: 17 amino acids. Germline assignment: CDR1 SGHRS and CDR2 YFSETQ. This clonotype was obtained from a woman aged 45-59 years with alopecia areata. Some clones in this sample may be carry-over from other donors' samples. Sequenced material: whole blood, taken in connection with sensitization to the hapten diphenylcyclopropenone (DPC). The V gene is TRBV5-1, the J gene TRBJ2-5, with 12 bases lining up with TRBD2. The DNA for the CDR3 is TGCGCCAGCAGCTTGGCTAGCGGGAGGGCCGGTTTAGAGACCCAGTACTTC. It specifies CASSLASGRAGLETQYF.